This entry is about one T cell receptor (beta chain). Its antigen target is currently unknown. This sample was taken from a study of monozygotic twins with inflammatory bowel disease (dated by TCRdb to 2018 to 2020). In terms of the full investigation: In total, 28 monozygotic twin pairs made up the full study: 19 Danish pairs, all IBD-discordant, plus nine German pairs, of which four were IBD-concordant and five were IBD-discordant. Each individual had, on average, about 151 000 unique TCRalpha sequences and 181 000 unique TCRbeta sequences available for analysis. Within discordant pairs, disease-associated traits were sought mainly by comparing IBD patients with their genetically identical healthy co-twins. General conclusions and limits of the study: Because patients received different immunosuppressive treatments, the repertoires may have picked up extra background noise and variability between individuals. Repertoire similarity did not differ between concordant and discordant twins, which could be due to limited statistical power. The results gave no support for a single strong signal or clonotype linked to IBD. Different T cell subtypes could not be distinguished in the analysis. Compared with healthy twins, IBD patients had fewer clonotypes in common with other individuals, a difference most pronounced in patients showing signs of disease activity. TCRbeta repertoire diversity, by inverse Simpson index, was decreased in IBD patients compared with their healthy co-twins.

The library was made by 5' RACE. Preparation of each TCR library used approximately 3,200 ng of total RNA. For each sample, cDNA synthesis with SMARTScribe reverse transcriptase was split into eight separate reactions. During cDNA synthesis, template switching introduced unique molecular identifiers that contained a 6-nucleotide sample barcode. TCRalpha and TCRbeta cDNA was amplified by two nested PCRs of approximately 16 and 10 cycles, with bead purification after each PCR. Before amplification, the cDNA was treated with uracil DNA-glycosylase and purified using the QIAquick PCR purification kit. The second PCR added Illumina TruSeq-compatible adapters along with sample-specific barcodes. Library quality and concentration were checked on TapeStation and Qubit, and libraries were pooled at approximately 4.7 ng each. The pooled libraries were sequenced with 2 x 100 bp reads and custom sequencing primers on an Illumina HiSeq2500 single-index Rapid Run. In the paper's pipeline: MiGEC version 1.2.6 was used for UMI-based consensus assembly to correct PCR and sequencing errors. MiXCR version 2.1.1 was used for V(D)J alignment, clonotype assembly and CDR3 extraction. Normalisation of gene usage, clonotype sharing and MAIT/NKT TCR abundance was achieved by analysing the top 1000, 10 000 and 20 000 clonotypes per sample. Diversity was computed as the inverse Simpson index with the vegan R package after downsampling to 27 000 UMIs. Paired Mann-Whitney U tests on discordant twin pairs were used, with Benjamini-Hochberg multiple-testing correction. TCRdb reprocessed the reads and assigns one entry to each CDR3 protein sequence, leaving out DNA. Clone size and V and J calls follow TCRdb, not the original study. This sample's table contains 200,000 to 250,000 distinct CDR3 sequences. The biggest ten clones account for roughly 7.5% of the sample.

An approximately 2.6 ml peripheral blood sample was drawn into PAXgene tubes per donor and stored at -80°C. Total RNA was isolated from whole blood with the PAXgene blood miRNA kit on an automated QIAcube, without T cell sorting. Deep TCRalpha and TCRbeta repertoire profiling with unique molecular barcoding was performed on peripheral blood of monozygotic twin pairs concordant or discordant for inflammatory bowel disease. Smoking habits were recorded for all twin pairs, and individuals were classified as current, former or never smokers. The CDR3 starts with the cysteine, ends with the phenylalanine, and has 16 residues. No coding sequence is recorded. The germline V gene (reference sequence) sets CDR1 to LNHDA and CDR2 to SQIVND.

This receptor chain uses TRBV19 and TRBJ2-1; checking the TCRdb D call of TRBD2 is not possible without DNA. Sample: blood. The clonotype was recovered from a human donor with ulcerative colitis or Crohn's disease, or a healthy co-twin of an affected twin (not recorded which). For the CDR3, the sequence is CASSAGGLWFESEQFF.